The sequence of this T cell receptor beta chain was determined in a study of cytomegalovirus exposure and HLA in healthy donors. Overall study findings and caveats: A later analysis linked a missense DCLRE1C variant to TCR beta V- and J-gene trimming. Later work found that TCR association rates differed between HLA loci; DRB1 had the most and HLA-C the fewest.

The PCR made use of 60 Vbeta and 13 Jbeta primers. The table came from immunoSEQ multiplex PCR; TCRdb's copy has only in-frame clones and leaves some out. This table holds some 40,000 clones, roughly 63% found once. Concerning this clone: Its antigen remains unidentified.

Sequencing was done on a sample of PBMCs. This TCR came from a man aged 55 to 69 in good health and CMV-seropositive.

In DNA form, the CDR3 reads TGTGCCAGCAGCTTAGGGGCAGGTACCTACGAGCAGTACTTC. This encodes CASSLGAGTYEQYF. The chain employs TRBV11-3 and TRBJ2-7; no clear D gene. Trimming took off 1 base at V and 2 bases at J, with 9 bases between the two ends. Germline CDR1 is SGHNT and CDR2 is YENEEA. The CDR3 extends over 14 amino acids. Supplemented by reference TRBV11-3 and TRBJ2-7, the full variable domain reads EAGVVQSPRYKIIEKKQPVAFWCNPISGHNTLYWYLQNLGQGPELLIRYENEEAVDDSQLPKDRFSAERLKGVDSTLKIQPAELGDSAVYLCASSLGAGTYEQYFGPGTRLTVT.